These 9 T cell receptor beta chains were all obtained from the same sample, sequenced in a study of T cell responses to AZD1222 COVID-19 vaccine (dated by TCRdb to about 2021). The label giving this sample's time point can be read as: baseline before first vaccination. Library prep was done by the immunoSEQ multiplex PCR assay. Sourced from immuneACCESS, this table was stored by TCRdb with only in-frame sequences that have V and J called. A share of the clones is absent; for the studies checked, an unresolved V gene accounts for under half, and the remainder has no known explanation. The sample table contains roughly 29,000 clones; only one count was recorded for 93% of them. The ten largest clones add up to 8.1% of the sample. The sequencing used peripheral blood, collected on day 0 of AZD1222 vaccination. The receptors stem from an adult in good health.

The V call is TRBV5-6, the J call TRBJ2-7; 10 bases match TRBD1. Germline lookup yields CDR1 SGHDT and CDR2 YYEEEE. This CDR3 region has 14 residues. V trimming: 4 bases; J trimming: 1 base; junction bases outside the gene matches: 2. CDR3 region: CASSGQGVSYEQYF. The CDR3 nucleotides read TGTGCCAGCAGCGGACAGGGGGTGTCCTACGAGCAGTACTTC.

The V gene is TRBV11-2, the J gene TRBJ2-7; weak D call: TRBD2 (6 bases). The V end lost 5 bases, the J end lost 0 bases, and 17 bases lay between the germline ends. Germline V gene lookup returns CDR1 SGHAT and CDR2 FQNNGV. There are 16 residues in the CDR3. The CDR3 protein is CASSPPGLRSSYEQYF. CDR3 coding DNA: TGTGCCAGCAGCCCTCCGGGACTGAGGAGCTCCTACGAGCAGTACTTC.

A single count supports this clone. This chain uses TRBV6-2 or TRBV6-3 with TRBJ1-2, with D possibly being TRBD1 (5 bases). The V and J ends lost 2 bases and 2 bases respectively, with 15 bases between them. The CDR3 loop spans 16 amino acids. The germline CDR1 and CDR2 sequences are MNHEY and SVGEGT. As DNA, the CDR3 is TGTGCCAGCAGTTACCGGCCCCAGCCAGGGAACTATGGCTACACCTTC. Residues: CASSYRPQPGNYGYTF.

The table lists this clone with a count of one. The CDR3 sequence is CASSLLGTTPGQPQHF. The DNA for the CDR3 is TGTGCCAGCAGTTTATTAGGGACAACCCCGGGGCAGCCCCAGCATTTT. This chain joins TRBV27 and TRBJ1-5, with TRBD1 as a possible D gene (6 bases). V lost 1 base, J lost 7 bases, and 17 bases lay in between. This CDR3 is built from 16 residues. Germline loops: CDR1 MNHEY, CDR2 SMNVEV (reference sequence).

The chain employs TRBV28 and TRBJ1-1; D possibly corresponds to TRBD1 (5 bases). CDR1 MDHEN and CDR2 SYDVKM come from the germline V gene. The V end lost 3 bases, the J end lost 3 bases, and 17 bases lay between the germline ends. This CDR3 has 16 amino acids. CDR3 loop: CASSFTGQGSYTEAFF. The CDR3 nucleotides are TGTGCCAGCAGTTTTACCGGGCAGGGAAGTTACACTGAAGCTTTCTTT.

V is TRBV10-1 and J is TRBJ1-1; the D gene is possibly TRBD1 (6 bases). Germline V gene data show CDR1 as WNHNN and CDR2 as SYGVQD (reference sequence). The CDR3 contains 14 residues. Trimming left V 6 bases short and J 2 bases short, with 13 bases between. The CDR3 here is CASSVNRANTEAFF. The DNA of the CDR3 is TGCGCCAGCAGCGTCAACAGGGCTAACACTGAAGCTTTCTTT.

This chain connects TRBV27 to TRBJ2-5, with D perhaps matching TRBD2 (5 bases). Germline V gives CDR1 MNHEY, CDR2 SMNVEV (reference sequence). The CDR3 runs to 15 residues. Trimming took 0 bases from V and 1 from J, leaving 9 bases between them. CDR3 amino acids: CASSLSRASQETQYF. The CDR3 bases are TGTGCCAGCAGTTTATCGAGGGCTAGCCAAGAGACCCAGTACTTC.

The chain links TRBV5-4 to TRBJ1-2; 8 bases are a match to TRBD1. V shed 4 bases, J shed 4 bases, and the junction held 9 bases outside the gene matches. There are 15 residues in the CDR3. Per the germline V gene, CDR1 is SGHNT and CDR2 is YYREEE (reference sequence). The CDR3 sequence is CASSQDRAHGYGYTF. CDR3 DNA: TGTGCCAGCAGCCAGGACAGGGCCCACGGCTATGGCTACACCTTC.

This clone was seen a single time. CDR3 nucleotide sequence: TGCAGCGTTGAAGAGAAGGGCAGTGAGCAGTTCTTC. Protein sequence: CSVEEKGSEQFF. The chain employs TRBV29-1 and TRBJ2-1; unclear D gene. From germline, CDR1 is SQVTM and CDR2 ANQGSEA. The CDR3 consists of 12 residues. Deletions cut 0 bases from V and 9 bases from J, with 9 bases between.